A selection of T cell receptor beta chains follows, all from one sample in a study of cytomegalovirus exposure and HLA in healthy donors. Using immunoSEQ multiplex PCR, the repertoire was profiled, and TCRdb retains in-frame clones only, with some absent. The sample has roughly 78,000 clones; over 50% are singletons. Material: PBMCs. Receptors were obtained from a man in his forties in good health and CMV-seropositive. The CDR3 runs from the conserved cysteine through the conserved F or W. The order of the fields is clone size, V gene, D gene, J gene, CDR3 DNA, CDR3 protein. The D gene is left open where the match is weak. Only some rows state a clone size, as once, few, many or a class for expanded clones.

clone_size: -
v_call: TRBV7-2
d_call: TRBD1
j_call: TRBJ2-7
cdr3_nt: TGTGCCAGCAGTCCCTGGGGCAGGGGGCTTGAGCAGTACTTC
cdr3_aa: CASSPWGRGLEQYF

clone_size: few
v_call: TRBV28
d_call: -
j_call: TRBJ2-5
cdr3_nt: TGTGCCAGCAGTCCGACTCAAACTTTCGGGGAGACCCAGTACTTC
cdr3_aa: CASSPTQTFGETQYF

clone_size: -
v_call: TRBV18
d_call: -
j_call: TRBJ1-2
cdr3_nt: TGTGCCAGCTCACCCCTCGAGAGCTCCCATGGCTACACCTTC
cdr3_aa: CASSPLESSHGYTF

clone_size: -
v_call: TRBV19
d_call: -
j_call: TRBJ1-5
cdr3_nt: TGTGCCAGTAGTTCGCAGGGATACAATCAGCCCCAGCATTTT
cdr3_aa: CASSSQGYNQPQHF

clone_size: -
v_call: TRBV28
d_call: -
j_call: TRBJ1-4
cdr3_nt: TGTGCCAGCAGTTTGGCGCGGGAAAAACTGTTTTTT
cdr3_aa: CASSLAREKLFF

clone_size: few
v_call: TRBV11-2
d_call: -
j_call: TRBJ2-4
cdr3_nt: TGTGCCAGCAGCCCCCGGGACACCAAAAACATTCAGTACTTC
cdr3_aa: CASSPRDTKNIQYF

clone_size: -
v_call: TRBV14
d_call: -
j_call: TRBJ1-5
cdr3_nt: TGTGCCAGCAGCCAAGGGGAGGGTCAGCCCCAGCATTTT
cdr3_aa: CASSQGEGQPQHF

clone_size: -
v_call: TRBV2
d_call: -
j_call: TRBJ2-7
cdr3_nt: TGTGCCAGCAGTGATGTCTCTACCTACGAGCAGTACTTC
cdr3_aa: CASSDVSTYEQYF

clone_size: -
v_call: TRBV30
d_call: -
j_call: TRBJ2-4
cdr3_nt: TGTGCCTGGAGTGTACAAGGTCCTGGGACAACTATGGTATTAGTTCAGTACTTC
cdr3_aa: CAWSVQGPGTTMVLVQYF

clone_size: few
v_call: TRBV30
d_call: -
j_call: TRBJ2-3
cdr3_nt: TGTGCCTGGAGTGTACGGGTCAGGGAAGATACGCAGTATTTT
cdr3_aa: CAWSVRVREDTQYF

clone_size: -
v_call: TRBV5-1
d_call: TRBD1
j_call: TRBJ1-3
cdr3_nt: TGCGCCAGCAGCCCGGGACAGGGATTGACTGGAAACACCATATATTTT
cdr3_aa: CASSPGQGLTGNTIYF

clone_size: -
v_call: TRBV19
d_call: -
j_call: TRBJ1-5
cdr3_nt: TGTGCCACCGCAGGGCTATATAGCAATCAGCCCCAGCATTTT
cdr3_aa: CATAGLYSNQPQHF

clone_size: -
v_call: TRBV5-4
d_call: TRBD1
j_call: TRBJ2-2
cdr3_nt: TGTGCCAGCAGCCTGAGGACCAACAGGGGGCCCGGGGAGCTGTTTTTT
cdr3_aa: CASSLRTNRGPGELFF

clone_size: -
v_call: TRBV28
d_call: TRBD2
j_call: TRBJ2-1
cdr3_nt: TGTGCCAGCTTCATGGGGGGGAAAACCTACAATGAGCAGTTCTTC
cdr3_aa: CASFMGGKTYNEQFF

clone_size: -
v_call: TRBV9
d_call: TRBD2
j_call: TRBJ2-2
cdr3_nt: TGTGCCAGCACTCAAAGCGGGGCAGGTTACTCCGGGGAGCTGTTTTTT
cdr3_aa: CASTQSGAGYSGELFF

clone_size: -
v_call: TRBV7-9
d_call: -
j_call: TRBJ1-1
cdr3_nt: TGTGCCAGCAGCTTAGATCCTCACACTGAAGCTTTCTTT
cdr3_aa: CASSLDPHTEAFF

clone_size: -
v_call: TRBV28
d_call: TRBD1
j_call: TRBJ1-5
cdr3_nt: TGTGCCAGCAGTAAGACAGGGGGTGGACAGCCCCAGCATTTT
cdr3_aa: CASSKTGGGQPQHF

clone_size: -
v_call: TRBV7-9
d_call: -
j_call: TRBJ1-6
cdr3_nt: TGTGCCAGCAGCTTAGTACAGTATAATTCACCCCTCCACTTT
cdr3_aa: CASSLVQYNSPLHF

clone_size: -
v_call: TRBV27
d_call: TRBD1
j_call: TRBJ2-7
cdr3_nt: TGTGCCAGCAGTTCCGCAAACAGGGGCCATACCTACGAGCAGTACTTC
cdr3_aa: CASSSANRGHTYEQYF

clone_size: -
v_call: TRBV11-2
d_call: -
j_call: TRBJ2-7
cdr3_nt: TGTGCCAGCAGCTTAGACGGTCTCGGGTACGAGCAGTACTTC
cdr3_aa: CASSLDGLGYEQYF

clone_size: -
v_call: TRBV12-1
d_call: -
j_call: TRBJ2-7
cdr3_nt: TGTGCCAGCAGCTTCACGCCCAGGGGAAGGTTTTACGAGCAGTACTTC
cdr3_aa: CASSFTPRGRFYEQYF

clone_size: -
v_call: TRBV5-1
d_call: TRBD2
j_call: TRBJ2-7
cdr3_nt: TGCGCCAGCAGCCCCTGGGGGGAGGGTCGCGAGCAGTACTTC
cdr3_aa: CASSPWGEGREQYF

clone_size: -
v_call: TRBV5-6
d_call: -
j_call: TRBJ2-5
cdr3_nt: TGTGCCAGCAGCCAGCTTACTAGCTCCACTCCTCAAGAGACCCAGTACTTC
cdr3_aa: CASSQLTSSTPQETQYF

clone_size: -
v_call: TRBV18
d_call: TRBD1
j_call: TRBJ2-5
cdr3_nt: TGTGCCAGCTCACCAAACCTTGGGACAGGGGTTGCGAGGCAAGAGACCCAGTACTTC
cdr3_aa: CASSPNLGTGVARQETQYF

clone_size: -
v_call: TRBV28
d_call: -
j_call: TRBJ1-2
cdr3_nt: TGTGCCAGCAGTTTCCCCTCATGGGGGGAGCCTTATGGCTACACCTTC
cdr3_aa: CASSFPSWGEPYGYTF

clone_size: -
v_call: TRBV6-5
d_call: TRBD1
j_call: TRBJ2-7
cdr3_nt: TGTGCCAGCAGTTACTCAGTGACAGGGATCTACGAGCAGTACTTC
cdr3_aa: CASSYSVTGIYEQYF

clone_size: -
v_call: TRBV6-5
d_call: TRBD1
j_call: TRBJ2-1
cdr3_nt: TGTGCCAGCAGACGGACAGGGAATTATGGCAATGAGCAGTTCTTC
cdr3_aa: CASRRTGNYGNEQFF

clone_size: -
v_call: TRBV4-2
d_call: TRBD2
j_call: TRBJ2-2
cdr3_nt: TGTGCCAGCCGGCTAGCGGGGGGGCGAAACACCGGGGAGCTGTTTTTT
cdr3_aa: CASRLAGGRNTGELFF

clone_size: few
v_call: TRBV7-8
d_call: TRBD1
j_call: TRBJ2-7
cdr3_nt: TGTGCCAGCAGCTTAATGAACAGGGGGCCGTACGAGCAGTACTTC
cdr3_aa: CASSLMNRGPYEQYF

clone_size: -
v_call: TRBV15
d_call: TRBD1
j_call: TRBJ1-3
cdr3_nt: TGTGCCACCAGCAGAGTCGACAGGGTTGGAAACACCATATATTTT
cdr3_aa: CATSRVDRVGNTIYF

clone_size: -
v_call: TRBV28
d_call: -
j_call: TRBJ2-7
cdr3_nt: TGTGCCAGCAGTCGGACACATACCTACGAGCAGTACTTC
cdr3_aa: CASSRTHTYEQYF

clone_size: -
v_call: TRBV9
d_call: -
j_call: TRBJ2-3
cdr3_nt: TGTGCCAGCAGCGTAGACCGGGGAGATACGCAGTATTTT
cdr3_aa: CASSVDRGDTQYF

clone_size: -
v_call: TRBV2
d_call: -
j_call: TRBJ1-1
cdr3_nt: TGTGCCGTGTCGGGAAACACTGAAGCTTTCTTT
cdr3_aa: CAVSGNTEAFF

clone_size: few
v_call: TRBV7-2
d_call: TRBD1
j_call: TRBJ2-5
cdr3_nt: TGTGCCAGCAGCCAGGGACAGGGAGCAGGGACCCAGTACTTC
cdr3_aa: CASSQGQGAGTQYF

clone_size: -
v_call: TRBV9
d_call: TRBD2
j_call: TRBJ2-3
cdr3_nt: TGTGCCAGCAGTGCCCTATGGGGGGGGGACACAGATACGCAGTATTTT
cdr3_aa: CASSALWGGDTDTQYF

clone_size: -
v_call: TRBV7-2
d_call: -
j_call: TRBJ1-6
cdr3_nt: TGTGCCAGCAGCCGTTCCTCAGGCAATTCACCCCTCCACTTT
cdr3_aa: CASSRSSGNSPLHF

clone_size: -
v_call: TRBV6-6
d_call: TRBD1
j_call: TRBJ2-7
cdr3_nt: TGTGCCAGCAGTTTACAGGGGGCCACTTACGAGCAGTACTTC
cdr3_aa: CASSLQGATYEQYF

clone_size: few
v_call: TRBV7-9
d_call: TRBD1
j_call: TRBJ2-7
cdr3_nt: TGTGCCAGCAGCCACCAAACAGGGGGCGAGCAGTACTTC
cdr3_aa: CASSHQTGGEQYF

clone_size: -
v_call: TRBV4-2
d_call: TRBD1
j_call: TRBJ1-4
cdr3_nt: TGTGCCAGCAGCCGGGCCGGGACAGAGAATGAAAAACTGTTTTTT
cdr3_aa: CASSRAGTENEKLFF

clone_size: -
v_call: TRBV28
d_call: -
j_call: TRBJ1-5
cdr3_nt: TGTGCCAGCATTCGACAGAATGGTCAGCCCCAGCATTTT
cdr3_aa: CASIRQNGQPQHF

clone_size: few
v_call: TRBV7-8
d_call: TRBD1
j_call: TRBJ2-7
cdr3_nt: TGTGCCAGCAGCCCAGCAGGGGGCGCAAATCACGAGCAGTACTTC
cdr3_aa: CASSPAGGANHEQYF

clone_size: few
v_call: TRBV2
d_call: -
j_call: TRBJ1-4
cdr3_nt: TGTGCCAGCAGTGAAAATGCAGGGCGAGCTAATGAAAAACTGTTTTTT
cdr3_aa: CASSENAGRANEKLFF